This T cell receptor (beta chain) derives from a study of T cells after yellow fever vaccination. Generation of TCR cDNA used 5'RACE template switching (which added a universal primer site and UMIs). TCRdb processed the 5' RACE reads anew with MiXCR; each CDR3 protein has one entry. In the table there are 300,000 to 350,000 distinct CDR3 sequences, roughly 4.3% of which are singletons. This clonotype was recorded at least ten times. The CDR3 runs to 12 residues. With 3 bases removed from V and 8 bases from J, the gap between germline ends came to 10 bases. Germline V CDR1 and CDR2: LGHDT, YNNKEL (reference sequence).

The source material was PBMCs, sampled 5 days after the yellow fever booster vaccination. The chain recombines TRBV3-1 with TRBJ1-2; D gene ambiguous. This TCR came from a man between 18 and 29 years old who received the YFV17D yellow fever vaccine. This CDR3 reads CASSQGESGYTF. The DNA of the CDR3 is TGTGCCAGCAGCCAGGGTGAGAGCGGCTACACCTTC.